Shown below are 28 T cell receptor beta chains from a single sample sequenced in a study of cytomegalovirus exposure and HLA in healthy donors. Sequencing used immunoSEQ multiplex PCR; TCRdb keeps in-frame clones, though not all of them. The sample includes about 120,000 clones, about 91% of them seen just once. The sequenced sample was PBMCs. These receptors came from a woman younger than 30 in good health and CMV-seronegative.

The rearrangement uses TRBV28 and TRBJ1-1; 7 bases align to TRBD1. There are 14 residues in the CDR3. CDR1 is MDHEN and CDR2 is SYDVKM in the germline V gene. V trimming: 3 bases; J trimming: 5 bases; junction bases outside the gene matches: 6. DNA for the CDR3: TGTGCCAGCAGTTTTCGAGGGGGCGGGACTGAAGCTTTCTTT. Translating it yields CASSFRGGGTEAFF.

The V call is TRBV2, the J call TRBJ2-1, with D possibly matching TRBD1 (5 bases). CDR3 length: 13 residues. Trimming removed 4 bases at V and 4 bases at J, with 8 bases between. In germline, CDR1 is SNHLY, CDR2 FYNNEI. CDR3 residues: CASSGQRYNEQFF. The CDR3 DNA sequence: TGTGCCAGCAGTGGACAGCGTTACAATGAGCAGTTCTTC.

The chain combines TRBV11-2 with TRBJ1-3; D gene unclear. Trimming removed 5 bases at V and 11 bases at J, with 7 bases between. The CDR3 contains 10 residues. CDR1 and CDR2 from the germline V gene are SGHAT and FQNNGV. This CDR3 reads CASSLFAIYF. The CDR3, as DNA: TGTGCCAGCAGCCTCTTTGCCATATATTTT.

CDR3 sequence (DNA): TGCGCCAGCAGCTGGCAGGGGGCCTCGCGAAGTGGTGAGACCCAGTACTTC. It yields the protein CASSWQGASRSGETQYF. The chain has TRBV5-1 and TRBJ2-5; 8 bases are shared with TRBD1. Germline V gene lookup returns CDR1 SGHRS and CDR2 YFSETQ. The junction had 15 bases not matched to a gene; V was cut back by 3 bases and J by 5 bases. The CDR3 loop spans 17 amino acids.

The J gene is TRBJ1-4, the V gene TRBV9; D gene unclear. V was cut by 0 bases and J by 4 bases, with 16 bases left in between. The CDR3 is 17 amino acids. CDR1 and CDR2 (germline): SGDLS, YYNGEE. This CDR3 reads CASSVGADGTLNEKLFF. The CDR3 DNA sequence: TGTGCCAGCAGCGTAGGAGCGGATGGAACCCTTAATGAAAAACTGTTTTTT.

In this sample, this clone turned up once. The chain recombines TRBV28 with TRBJ2-1; TRBD2 is a possible D gene (6 bases). The CDR3 has 14 amino acids. Per the germline V gene, CDR1 is MDHEN and CDR2 is SYDVKM. Deletions cut 6 bases from V and 0 bases from J, with 9 bases between. The CDR3 reads CASRGTSSYNEQFF. The CDR3 nucleotides read TGTGCCAGCAGGGGGACTTCCTCCTACAATGAGCAGTTCTTC.

V usage is TRBV28 and J usage is TRBJ2-3; D perhaps matches TRBD2 (5 bases). Germline V lookup: CDR1 MDHEN, CDR2 SYDVKM. The CDR3 has 13 residues. V lost 8 bases, J lost 5 bases, and 14 bases lay in between. The CDR3: CASGALGRDTQYF. CDR3 in DNA: TGTGCCAGCGGTGCATTGGGGAGAGATACGCAGTATTTT.

CDR3 sequence: CASSLYGEKLFF. CDR3 coding DNA: TGTGCCAGCAGCTTATACGGTGAAAAACTGTTTTTT. The chain combines TRBV7-2 with TRBJ1-4; D is unresolved. Germline V CDR1 and CDR2: SGHTA, FQGNSA. The CDR3 loop spans 12 amino acids. V shed 2 bases and J shed 7 bases, with 5 bases lying between them.

The V call is TRBV10-3, the J call TRBJ1-1; the D gene is possibly TRBD1 (6 bases). Trimming removed 6 bases from V and 3 bases from J, with 11 bases in between. This CDR3 has 13 residues. The germline CDR1 and CDR2 sequences are ENHRY and SYGVKD. As DNA, the CDR3 is TGTGCCATCAGACAGGGTGGGGACACTGAAGCTTTCTTT. Translated: CAIRQGGDTEAFF.

The rearrangement uses TRBV7-9 and TRBJ1-5; D remains ambiguous. CDR3 length equals 14 residues. Germline V gene data show CDR1 as SEHNR and CDR2 as FQNEAQ (reference sequence). Trimming shortened V by 3 bases and J by 6 bases, and 12 bases separated the two germline ends. CDR3: CASSFGASGQPQHF. The CDR3 DNA follows: TGTGCCAGCAGCTTCGGCGCCTCGGGTCAGCCCCAGCATTTT. Complete variable domain (other parts from reference TRBV7-9 and TRBJ1-5): DTGVSQNPRHKITKRGQNVTFRCDPISEHNRLYWYRQTLGQGPEFLTYFQNEAQLEKSRLLSDRFSAERPKGSFSTLEIQRTEQGDSAMYLCASSFGASGQPQHFGDGTRLSIL.

The rearrangement uses TRBV19 and TRBJ1-1; no clear D. The germline CDR1 and CDR2 sequences are LNHDA and SQIVND (reference sequence). This CDR3 is built from 13 residues. Trimming took off 0 bases at V and 9 bases at J, with 11 bases between the two ends. CDR3 residues: CASSIDPRTQAFF. The CDR3 DNA reads as TGTGCCAGTAGTATAGACCCCAGAACCCAAGCTTTCTTT.

The chain has TRBV29-1 and TRBJ1-3; TRBD1 agrees at 7 bases. This CDR3 has 13 residues. The V and J ends lost 7 bases and 0 bases, in that order; junction bases with no gene match: 3. The germline gives CDR1 SQVTM, CDR2 ANQGSEA. The CDR3 coding sequence is TGCAGCGCCGAGGGGGCCTCTGGAAACACCATATATTTT. This translates into CSAEGASGNTIYF.

The V call is TRBV14, the J call TRBJ2-5; D is ambiguous. Trimming took off 0 bases at V and 0 bases at J, with 11 bases between the two ends. The germline CDR1 and CDR2 sequences are SGHDN and FVKESK. The CDR3 contains 16 residues. The CDR3 sequence: CASSQENLQYQETQYF. As DNA, the CDR3 is TGTGCCAGCAGCCAAGAAAATCTCCAGTACCAAGAGACCCAGTACTTC.

This chain connects TRBV10-1 to TRBJ2-7, with D tentatively TRBD2 (5 bases). CDR1 is WNHNN, CDR2 SYGVQD, per germline (reference sequence). With 4 bases removed from V and 2 bases from J, the gap between germline ends came to 18 bases. This CDR3 has 16 residues. CDR3 DNA sequence: TGCGCCAGCAGTGGCCACTGGGAGCCACTACCCTACGAGCAGTACTTC. As protein: CASSGHWEPLPYEQYF.

This clone appeared once. This chain connects TRBV7-2 to TRBJ2-5; D unresolved. Germline CDR1 reads SGHTA; CDR2 reads FQGNSA. CDR3 length equals 12 residues. Trimming took 1 base from V and 7 from J, leaving 7 bases between them. This CDR3 is CASSLDYGTQYF. As DNA, the CDR3 is TGTGCCAGCAGCTTAGACTACGGGACCCAGTACTTC.

CDR3: CSAGTGRKAFF. Here the CDR3 DNA reads TGCAGCGCCGGGACAGGAAGGAAGGCTTTCTTT. This chain joins TRBV29-1 and TRBJ1-1, with TRBD1 matching 8 bases. Germline V gene data show CDR1 as SQVTM and CDR2 as ANQGSEA. This CDR3 has 11 amino acids. With 7 bases clipped from V and 11 bases from J, the junction kept 9 bases outside the gene matches. Full variable domain (remainder filled in from reference TRBV29-1 and TRBJ1-1): SAVISQKPSRDICQRGTSLTIQCQVDSQVTMMFWYRQQPGQSLTLIATANQGSEATYESGFVIDKFPISRPNLTFSTLTVSNMSPEDSSIYLCSAGTGRKAFFGQGTRLTVV.

The rearrangement links TRBV5-8 to TRBJ2-7; tentatively, D is TRBD1 (6 bases). The germline CDR1 and CDR2 sequences are SGHTS and YDEGEE. This CDR3 has 14 amino acids. Trimming stripped 3 bases from V and 6 bases from J, with 16 bases between. CDR3: CASSSRDRPGEQYV. CDR3 bases: TGTGCCAGCAGCTCCCGCGACAGGCCGGGCGAGCAGTACGTC.

The chain carries TRBV2 and TRBJ2-1; D is possibly TRBD1 (6 bases). Trimming took off 3 bases at V and 10 bases at J, with 16 bases between the two ends. Germline V gene data show CDR1 as SNHLY and CDR2 as FYNNEI. The CDR3 is 14 amino acids. The CDR3 sequence is CASSDITGFNEQFF. The CDR3 nucleotides are TGTGCCAGCAGTGATATTACAGGGTTCAACGAGCAGTTCTTC. The variable domain in full, with the rest retrieved from reference TRBV2 and TRBJ2-1, is EPEVTQTPSHQVTQMGQEVILRCVPISNHLYFYWYRQILGQKVEFLVSFYNNEISEKSEIFDDQFSVERPDGSNFTLKIRSTKLEDSAMYFCASSDITGFNEQFFGPGTRLTVL.

This clone was counted a few times. V usage is TRBV19 and J usage is TRBJ1-2, with D possibly being TRBD1 (6 bases). The CDR3 is 13 amino acids. V was shortened by 0 bases and J by 4 bases, with 6 bases between the two germline ends. Germline CDR1 reads LNHDA; CDR2 reads SQIVND (reference sequence). DNA for the CDR3: TGTGCCAGTAGTATAGAAGGGGGCTATGGCTACACCTTC. Its translation is CASSIEGGYGYTF. Full variable domain (missing parts from reference TRBV19 and TRBJ1-2): DGGITQSPKYLFRKEGQNVTLSCEQNLNHDAMYWYRQDPGQGLRLIYYSQIVNDFQKGDIAEGYSVSREKKESFPLTVTSAQKNPTAFYLCASSIEGGYGYTFGSGTRLTVV.

V gene TRBV6-7 combines with J gene TRBJ1-3; D is ambiguous. TRBV6-7 is marked as an open reading frame, function uncertain. The CDR3 runs to 20 residues. V lost 4 bases to trimming and J lost 2 bases, with 27 bases between them. For the CDR3, the DNA is TGTGCCAGCAGTTTGTTTGAGGTGCGACTACCCCGGATCCCTGGAAACACCATATATTTT. It encodes CASSLFEVRLPRIPGNTIYF.

This clone was seen a single time. This sequence joins TRBV28 and TRBJ2-2, with D maybe TRBD1 (7 bases). Trimming took 6 bases from V and 8 from J, leaving 25 bases between them. In germline, CDR1 is MDHEN, CDR2 SYDVKM. This CDR3 is built from 17 residues. This CDR3 is CASSPEGAGRDGGELFF. The CDR3 DNA follows: TGTGCCAGCAGCCCCGAGGGGGCCGGGAGAGATGGTGGGGAGCTGTTTTTT.

The rearrangement links TRBV9 to TRBJ1-1; D is perhaps TRBD1 (5 bases). V was cut by 0 bases and J by 3 bases, with 15 bases left in between. Germline CDR1 SGDLS, CDR2 YYNGEE. The CDR3 runs 16 residues. CDR3 bases: TGTGCCAGCAGCGTAGCTCTGGCAGGGAAGGACACTGAAGCTTTCTTT. Protein: CASSVALAGKDTEAFF.

The genes are TRBV6-5 and TRBJ2-1, with 7 nucleotides matching TRBD2. The germline gives CDR1 MNHEY, CDR2 SVGAGI. The CDR3 length is 15 residues. Trimming removed 1 base from V and 1 base from J; junction bases left unmatched: 1. The CDR3: CASSYYGGSYNEQFF. For the CDR3, the DNA is TGTGCCAGCAGTTACTACGGGGGGTCCTACAATGAGCAGTTCTTC.

The chain recombines TRBV27 with TRBJ2-2, with TRBD1 matching 8 bases. Germline values: CDR1 MNHEY, CDR2 SMNVEV (reference sequence). The CDR3 covers 16 residues. J gave up 3 bases and V 5 bases, and 8 bases lay outside the gene matches. The DNA for the CDR3 is TGTGCCAGCAGTACCGCAGGGGGCGCTGACACCGGGGAGCTGTTTTTT. Protein: CASSTAGGADTGELFF.

The V and J genes are TRBV19 and TRBJ1-1; D is ambiguous. This CDR3 contains 13 residues. Between the trimmed V and J ends, which lost 6 bases and 0 bases, there was a span of 8 bases. The germline CDR1 and CDR2 sequences are LNHDA and SQIVND (reference sequence). Here the CDR3 DNA reads TGTGCCAGTAGAGTCCACTTGAACACTGAAGCTTTCTTT. Translating it yields CASRVHLNTEAFF.

V is TRBV5-1 and J is TRBJ2-7; D not resolved. This CDR3 has 13 residues. With 0 bases removed from V and 1 base from J, the gap between germline ends came to 5 bases. CDR1 and CDR2 (germline): SGHRS, YFSETQ. CDR3 sequence (DNA): TGCGCCAGCAGCTTGGCCTTTTCCTACGAGCAGTACTTC. As protein: CASSLAFSYEQYF.

This clone occurred once. The chain uses TRBV11-2 and TRBJ1-3; 8 bases align to TRBD1. With V trimmed by 3 bases and J by 2 bases, 3 bases remained unmatched. The length of the CDR3 is 15 residues. Germline V lookup: CDR1 SGHAT, CDR2 FQNNGV. The CDR3: CASSFTDRAGNTIYF. CDR3 coding DNA: TGTGCCAGCAGCTTCACGGACAGGGCTGGAAACACCATATATTTT.

The chain recombines TRBV19 with TRBJ2-7; D perhaps matches TRBD1 (5 bases). Trimming cost V 7 bases and J 6 bases, with 13 bases left between them. Germline CDR1 is LNHDA and CDR2 is SQIVND (reference sequence). CDR3 length: 12 residues. CDR3 bases: TGTGCCAGTAACGACCGTAGGGGCGAGCAGTACTTC. Its translation is CASNDRRGEQYF.